The following is a T cell receptor (beta chain) sequence with its context. No antigen is known for it. This record comes from a study of beta chain features in type 1 diabetes. Findings of the study overall: The study found fewer insertions and more deletions at VDJ junctions in type 1 diabetes patients. Type 1 diabetes patients had moderately but significantly shorter TCRB CDR3s in all four CD4+ subsets.

Germline CDR1 and CDR2: KGHSH and LQKENI. V was shortened by 5 bases and J by 9 bases, with 20 bases between the two germline ends. CDR3 size: 14 residues. Expressed TCRB transcripts were sequenced, since all the RNA that had been isolated was reverse transcribed. The table came from immunoSEQ multiplex PCR; TCRdb's copy has only in-frame clones and leaves some out. The sample holds 300,000 to 350,000 clones, less than 9.5% seen once. The receptor's source is a young woman in good health. The chain joins TRBV18 to TRBJ2-7; D is undetermined. What was sequenced was central memory CD4+ T cells from blood. The chain's CDR3 is CASSIGPPSSGQYF. The CDR3 region has the DNA TGTGCCAGCTCAATCGGACCACCTTCTTCAGGGCAGTACTTC.